Following are 19 T cell receptor beta chains from one sample sequenced in a study of blood T cell repertoires in COVID-19. TCRdb keeps only in-frame clones here, not all; method: immunoSEQ multiplex PCR. The data contain over 150,000 clones, roughly 80% of them seen just once; the ten biggest clones take up 9.5% to 13%. Sequenced sample: peripheral blood. These receptors originate from a woman aged 55-69 years with COVID-19, enrolled during active disease.

This clone showed up just once. The chain joins TRBV6-5 to TRBJ2-5, with D possibly being TRBD1 (5 bases). The CDR3 covers 11 residues. Germline V CDR1 and CDR2: MNHEY, SVGAGI. V was cut by 5 bases and J by 9 bases, with 10 bases left in between. The DNA for the CDR3 is TGTGCCAGCAGTAACAGGCGGTCCCAGTACTTC. This encodes CASSNRRSQYF.

CDR3 residues: CASSADGTGGWDEQYF. The CDR3 nucleotides read TGTGCCAGTAGTGCCGACGGGACAGGGGGCTGGGACGAGCAGTACTTC. This rearrangement joins TRBV19 to TRBJ2-7; 12 bases match TRBD1. CDR3 length: 16 residues. Trimming took 5 bases from V and 5 from J; bases not matched to a gene: 10. Germline V gives CDR1 LNHDA, CDR2 SQIVND (reference sequence).

The CDR3 spells CATSLGQFNSPLHF. CDR3 nucleotide sequence: TGTGCCACCAGCCTAGGACAGTTTAATTCACCCCTCCACTTT. This sequence joins TRBV24-1 and TRBJ1-6; perhaps TRBD1 as D (6 bases). Germline V gives CDR1 KGHDR, CDR2 SFDVKD. The ends were cut back, 7 bases at V and 6 bases at J, with 12 bases in the middle. CDR3 length equals 14 residues.

The chain joins TRBV4-2 to TRBJ1-6, with D possibly matching TRBD1 (5 bases). Per germline, CDR1 LGHNA and CDR2 YNFKEQ. The CDR3 is made up of 13 amino acids. Trimming stripped 4 bases from V and 10 bases from J, with 11 bases between. The CDR3 sequence is CASSLGEDSPLHF. The CDR3 DNA reads TGTGCCAGCAGCCTAGGGGAAGACTCACCCCTCCACTTT.

The chain uses TRBV18 and TRBJ1-2; 9 nucleotides line up with TRBD1. The CDR3 has 15 residues. CDR1 is KGHSH and CDR2 is LQKENI in the germline V gene. Unmatched junction bases numbered 7, after V lost 4 bases and J lost 4 bases. This chain's CDR3 is CASSLSQGQGYGYTF. CDR3 in DNA: TGTGCCAGCTCACTTTCCCAGGGACAGGGCTATGGCTACACCTTC.

The chain carries TRBV27 and TRBJ2-5, with 12 bases fitting TRBD1. The J segment lost 5 bases and the V segment lost 8 bases, leaving 3 bases of the junction unmatched. This CDR3 is built from 13 residues. The germline V gene has CDR1 MNHEY and CDR2 SMNVEV (reference sequence). CDR3 sequence (DNA): TGTGCCAGCGGGACAGGGGGCTTGGAGACCCAGTACTTC. Translated, it gives CASGTGGLETQYF.

The V and J genes are TRBV7-9 and TRBJ2-1, with D possibly matching TRBD2 (7 bases). The germline V gene encodes CDR1 SEHNR and CDR2 FQNEAQ (reference sequence). CDR3 length: 18 amino acids. With 1 base removed from V and 4 bases from J, the gap between germline ends came to 20 bases. The CDR3 loop reads CASSLVRGASRAYNEQFF. In DNA form, the CDR3 reads TGTGCCAGCAGCTTAGTACGGGGGGCTAGCAGAGCTTACAATGAGCAGTTCTTC.

The chain combines TRBV12-3 or TRBV12-4 with TRBJ1-2; weak D call: TRBD1 (5 bases). V lost 8 bases, J lost 4 bases, and 8 bases lay in between. CDR3 length: 11 amino acids. The CDR3 reads CASGQGYGYTF. The CDR3 region has the DNA TGTGCCAGCGGCCAGGGCTATGGCTACACCTTC.

The chain is built from TRBV6-6 and TRBJ1-1; no clear D. This CDR3 comprises 15 residues. Per germline, CDR1 MNHNY and CDR2 SVGAGI (reference sequence). Trimming shortened V by 5 bases and J by 0 bases, and 13 bases separated the two germline ends. The CDR3 protein is CASSPGGPMNTEAFF. CDR3 DNA sequence: TGTGCCAGCAGTCCCGGTGGTCCCATGAACACTGAAGCTTTCTTT.

This chain connects TRBV27 to TRBJ1-2; 7 bases fit TRBD1. The germline gives CDR1 MNHEY, CDR2 SMNVEV (reference sequence). The V gene end was trimmed by 2 bases and the J gene end by 1 base; junction bases not matched to a gene: 10. The CDR3 is made up of 17 amino acids. The CDR3 is CASSLRGPHQNNYGYTF. The CDR3 DNA sequence: TGTGCCAGCAGTTTAAGGGGGCCCCATCAAAATAACTATGGCTACACCTTC.

The table lists this clone with a few counts. V is TRBV19 and J is TRBJ2-1; D gene uncertain. This CDR3 is built from 10 residues. Germline CDR1 LNHDA, CDR2 SQIVND (reference sequence). V lost 6 bases to trimming and J lost 7 bases, with 4 bases between them. As DNA, the CDR3 is TGTGCCAGTAGCGGGAATGAGCAGTTCTTC. Translated: CASSGNEQFF.

This clone showed up just a few times. The chain carries TRBV19 and TRBJ1-2, with D perhaps TRBD1 (6 bases). V lost 6 bases and J 7 bases, leaving 18 bases between the germline ends. Per the germline V gene, CDR1 is LNHDA and CDR2 is SQIVND (reference sequence). The CDR3 covers 14 residues. The CDR3 loop is CASSLHRDYFGYTF. The DNA for the CDR3 is TGTGCCAGTAGCCTCCACAGGGATTACTTTGGCTACACCTTC. Combining the CDR3 with reference TRBV19 and TRBJ1-2 gives the whole variable domain DGGITQSPKYLFRKEGQNVTLSCEQNLNHDAMYWYRQDPGQGLRLIYYSQIVNDFQKGDIAEGYSVSREKKESFPLTVTSAQKNPTAFYLCASSLHRDYFGYTFGSGTRLTVV.

The J gene is TRBJ1-2, the V gene TRBV2; D is ambiguous. CDR3 length: 15 amino acids. Trimming removed 3 bases from V and 4 bases from J, with 15 bases in between. The germline gives CDR1 SNHLY, CDR2 FYNNEI. The CDR3 protein is CASSDEALPIYGYTF. Written as DNA, the CDR3 is TGTGCCAGCAGTGACGAGGCCCTTCCTATCTATGGCTACACCTTC.

The chain employs TRBV5-1 and TRBJ1-6, with 8 bases aligning to TRBD1. The CDR3 covers 13 residues. Germline CDR1 reads SGHRS; CDR2 reads YFSETQ. V was clipped by 5 bases and J by 7 bases; unmatched bases: 2. This chain's CDR3 is CASRDRDNSPLHF. For the CDR3, the DNA is TGCGCCAGCAGGGACAGGGACAATTCACCCCTCCACTTT.

This clone showed up just a few times. CDR3 bases: TGTGCCACCTCAGAGCGGGGGGGCCGTAGCGGGGAGCTGTTTTTT. Translated, it gives CATSERGGRSGELFF. The V call is TRBV2, the J call TRBJ2-2; 10 positions agree with TRBD2. CDR1 and CDR2 from the germline V gene are SNHLY and FYNNEI. CDR3 length: 15 amino acids. J gave up 7 bases and V 10 bases, and 12 bases lay outside the gene matches. Filled out from reference TRBV2 and TRBJ2-2, the complete variable domain reads EPEVTQTPSHQVTQMGQEVILRCVPISNHLYFYWYRQILGQKVEFLVSFYNNEISEKSEIFDDQFSVERPDGSNFTLKIRSTKLEDSAMYFCATSERGGRSGELFFGEGSRLTVL.

The chain combines TRBV4-2 with TRBJ1-6, with 8 bases fitting TRBD1. With 2 bases clipped from V and 10 bases from J, the junction kept 10 bases outside the gene matches. Germline V gene sequence: CDR1 LGHNA, CDR2 YNFKEQ. This CDR3 has 16 amino acids. In DNA, the CDR3 is TGTGCCAGCAGCCAATGGTTAGGACAGGGTACCTCACCCCTCCACTTT. It is translated as CASSQWLGQGTSPLHF.

The V call is TRBV3-1 (or the pseudogene TRBV3-2), the J call TRBJ1-2; the match to TRBD1 covers 9 bases. The junction had 3 bases not matched to a gene; V was cut back by 1 base and J by 3 bases. Germline V gene data show CDR1 as LGHDT and CDR2 as YNNKEL (reference sequence). The CDR3 runs 15 residues. CDR3 loop: CASSQGTGVYYGYTF. The CDR3 DNA reads TGTGCCAGCAGCCAAGGGACAGGGGTGTACTATGGCTACACCTTC.

This chain uses TRBV5-1 with TRBJ1-1, with 7 bases that match TRBD1. CDR3 size: 16 residues. The V segment lost 0 bases and the J segment 6 bases; nucleotides outside the gene matches: 11. Looked up from germline, CDR1 is SGHRS and CDR2 is YFSETQ. The CDR3 DNA is TGCGCCAGCAGCTTGGACAGGGGCAGGCGAGTCGCTGAAGCTTTCTTT. Protein sequence: CASSLDRGRRVAEAFF.

The V and J genes are TRBV5-1 and TRBJ2-7; weak D call: TRBD1 (6 bases). The CDR3 spans 16 residues. Trimming left V 3 bases short and J 5 bases short, with 21 bases between. CDR1 is SGHRS, CDR2 YFSETQ, per germline. The CDR3 bases are TGCGCCAGCAGCTCCTACAACCAGGGGAAAGGTGACGAGCAGTACGTC. Residues: CASSSYNQGKGDEQYV.